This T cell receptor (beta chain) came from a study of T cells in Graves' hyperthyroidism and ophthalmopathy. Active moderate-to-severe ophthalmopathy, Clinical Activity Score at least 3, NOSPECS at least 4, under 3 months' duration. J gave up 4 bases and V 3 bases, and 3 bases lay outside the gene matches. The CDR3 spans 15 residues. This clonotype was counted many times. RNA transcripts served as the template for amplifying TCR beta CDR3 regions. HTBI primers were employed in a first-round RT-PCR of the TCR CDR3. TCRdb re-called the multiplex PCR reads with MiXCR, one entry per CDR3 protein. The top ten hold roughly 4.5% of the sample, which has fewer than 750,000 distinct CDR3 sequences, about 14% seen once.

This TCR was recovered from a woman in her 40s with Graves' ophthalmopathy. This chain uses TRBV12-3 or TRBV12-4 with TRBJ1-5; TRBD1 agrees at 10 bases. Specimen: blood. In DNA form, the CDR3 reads TGTGCCAGCAGTTTGGGACAGGGGAGGAATCAGCCCCAGCATTTT. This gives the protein CASSLGQGRNQPQHF.